This TCR beta chain was observed in a study of beta chain features in type 1 diabetes. Notes on the study in general: TCRB CDR3s were moderately but significantly shorter in Type 1 diabetes patients in all four CD4+ subsets.

Trimming took 2 bases from V and 8 from J, leaving 7 bases between them. The CDR3 has 12 residues. Germline V gene sequence: CDR1 MNHNY, CDR2 SVGAGI (reference sequence). Comment on this clone: Its cognate antigen is unknown.

cDNA synthesis used the whole RNA isolate, giving expressed TCRB sequences. Sequenced by immunoSEQ multiplex PCR; TCRdb stores in-frame clones only, minus some. Here the sample spans roughly 260,000 clones, roughly 10% being singletons. The sample was naive CD4+ T cells from blood. The clonotype originates from a man younger than 40 with type 1 diabetes. This sequence joins TRBV6-6 and TRBJ1-5; D is ambiguous. The CDR3 DNA is TGTGCCAGCAGTTACACGGCGGAGCCCCAGCATTTT. This encodes CASSYTAEPQHF.